Listed here are 20 T cell receptor beta chains from one sample, sequenced in a study of blood T cell repertoires in COVID-19. The protocol was immunoSEQ multiplex PCR, while the TCRdb copy is restricted to in-frame clones and leaves out a portion. The repertoire consists of some 400,000 clones, with roughly nine tenths occurring once and the leading ten covering 0.8% to 0.9%. Sequencing was done on a sample of PBMCs or T cells enriched from blood (not recorded which). These receptors all come from a woman aged 40 to 50 who had been exposed to COVID-19.

The rearrangement joins TRBV15 to TRBJ1-5; TRBD1 matches at 9 bases. CDR1 and CDR2 from the germline V gene are LNHNV and YYDKDF (reference sequence). The CDR3 totals 15 residues. The ends lost 5 bases at V and 3 bases at J; junction bases unmatched: 5. The CDR3, as DNA: TGTGCCACCAGCCCGACAGGGGGGCTCAATCAGCCCCAGCATTTT. It yields the protein CATSPTGGLNQPQHF.

This rearrangement joins TRBV5-5 to TRBJ2-7, with 7 bases that match TRBD2. Looked up from germline, CDR1 is SGHKS and CDR2 is YYEKEE (reference sequence). V shed 4 bases, J shed 6 bases, and the junction held 13 bases outside the gene matches. The CDR3 is 15 residues long. This CDR3 reads CASSRRAAGVFEQYF. The CDR3 DNA sequence: TGTGCCAGCAGCCGCCGAGCGGCGGGAGTCTTCGAGCAGTACTTC.

The V and J genes are TRBV4-1 and TRBJ1-3; D gene ambiguous. V was clipped by 1 base and J by 8 bases, with 18 bases between them. Germline lookup yields CDR1 MGHRA and CDR2 YSYEKL. CDR3 length: 16 amino acids. CDR3 nucleotides: TGCGCCAGCAGCCAAGTTCCACCTCACCTGGGCGACACCATATATTTT. Encoded protein: CASSQVPPHLGDTIYF.

The chain employs TRBV5-6 and TRBJ1-4; 8 nucleotides agree with TRBD1. Trimming took 0 bases from V and 5 from J; bases not matched to a gene: 3. The CDR3 is 15 amino acids. Germline V gives CDR1 SGHDT, CDR2 YYEEEE. CDR3 coding DNA: TGTGCCAGCAGCTTGGATGGGACAGGCAATGAAAAACTGTTTTTT. It codes for CASSLDGTGNEKLFF.

V gene TRBV7-2 combines with J gene TRBJ1-5; D is perhaps TRBD1 (5 bases). Trimming stripped 5 bases from V and 6 bases from J, with 17 bases between. The germline gives CDR1 SGHTA, CDR2 FQGNSA. This CDR3 has 15 residues. CDR3 nucleotides: TGTGCCAGCAGCCCCCAAGGAGGGGCCGGTCAGCCCCAGCATTTT. Translated, it gives CASSPQGGAGQPQHF.

This chain joins TRBV7-2 and TRBJ2-1; 9 nucleotides line up with TRBD2. The CDR3 extends over 17 amino acids. Germline V lookup: CDR1 SGHTA, CDR2 FQGNSA. The trim removed 4 bases at V and 5 bases at J, leaving 12 bases unmatched. CDR3 coding DNA: TGTGCCAGCAGCTCCCGACTAGCGGAAGGGACCCACAATGAGCAGTTCTTC. It is translated as CASSSRLAEGTHNEQFF. Using reference TRBV7-2 and TRBJ2-1 for the parts outside the CDR3, the full variable domain is GAGVSQSPSNKVTEKGKDVELRCDPISGHTALYWYRQSLGQGLEFLIYFQGNSAPDKSGLPSDRFSAERTGGSVSTLTIQRTQQEDSAVYLCASSSRLAEGTHNEQFFGPGTRLTVL.

This clone was observed a few times. The chain joins TRBV11-2 to TRBJ2-2, with D unresolved. Germline loops: CDR1 SGHAT, CDR2 FQNNGV. The ends were cut back, 7 bases at V and 5 bases at J, with 8 bases in the middle. This CDR3 is 12 amino acids long. DNA for the CDR3: TGTGCCAGCACCCCAGAAACCGGGGAGCTGTTTTTT. As protein: CASTPETGELFF.

About this clone: Compared with germline, one end of the junction differs, possibly owing to a read error. The chain combines TRBV2 with TRBJ1-1, with D maybe TRBD1 (5 bases). CDR1 SNHLY and CDR2 FYNNEI come from the germline V gene. The CDR3 is 11 residues long. In DNA, the CDR3 is TGTGCCAGCAGGGAAGGACATTCAGCTTTCTTT. Protein sequence: CASREGHSAFF.

Only a few counts were recorded for this clone. The chain uses TRBV30 and TRBJ1-4; weak D call: TRBD1 (6 bases). This CDR3 region has 15 residues. CDR1 and CDR2 (germline): GTSNPN, SVGIG (reference sequence). Deletions cut 3 bases from V and 8 bases from J, with 19 bases between. The CDR3 is CAWRRGAGGYEKLFF. As DNA, the CDR3 is TGTGCCTGGAGACGGGGGGCAGGTGGATACGAAAAACTGTTTTTT.

The chain combines TRBV2 with TRBJ1-4; no clear D gene. Deletions cut 7 bases from V and 0 bases from J, with 6 bases between. The CDR3 length is 13 residues. Germline V gene sequence: CDR1 SNHLY, CDR2 FYNNEI. The CDR3 DNA reads as TGTGCCAGCACACTGGCAACTAATGAAAAACTGTTTTTT. Protein: CASTLATNEKLFF.

The chain combines TRBV7-8 with TRBJ1-5; 8 nucleotides line up with TRBD1. This CDR3 has 16 amino acids. With 1 base clipped from V and 4 bases from J, the junction kept 6 bases outside the gene matches. Germline V gene data show CDR1 as SGHVS and CDR2 as FQNEAQ. For the CDR3, the DNA is TGTGCCAGCAGCTTAGGGGCAGGGGGCTTAAATCAGCCCCAGCATTTT. Translated, it gives CASSLGAGGLNQPQHF.

The chain uses TRBV7-8 and TRBJ1-3, with D possibly matching TRBD1 (5 bases). The germline V gene encodes CDR1 SGHVS and CDR2 FQNEAQ. The CDR3 is 16 residues long. V was trimmed by 1 base and J by 2 bases, leaving 12 bases between them. CDR3 loop: CASSLVGGFPGNTIYF. CDR3 in DNA: TGTGCCAGCAGCTTAGTTGGGGGGTTTCCTGGAAACACCATATATTTT. Using reference TRBV7-8 and TRBJ1-3 for the parts outside the CDR3, the full variable domain is GAGVSQSPRYKVAKRGQDVALRCDPISGHVSLFWYQQALGQGPEFLTYFQNEAQLDKSGLPSDRFFAERPEGSVSTLKIQRTQQEDSAVYLCASSLVGGFPGNTIYFGEGSWLTVV.

V and J are TRBV11-2 and TRBJ1-1; no clear D. V was shortened by 2 bases and J by 1 base, with 5 bases between the two germline ends. This CDR3 has 13 residues. The germline gives CDR1 SGHAT, CDR2 FQNNGV. CDR3 loop: CASSLIQNTEAFF. Written as DNA, the CDR3 is TGTGCCAGCAGCTTAATTCAGAACACTGAAGCTTTCTTT.

This CDR3 is CATSRELTGPTQFF. As DNA, the CDR3 is TGTGCCACCAGCAGAGAGCTGACAGGGCCAACGCAGTTCTTC. This chain joins TRBV15 and TRBJ2-1; TRBD1 matches at 7 bases. CDR3 length: 14 amino acids. The V and J ends lost 0 bases and 12 bases, in that order; junction bases with no gene match: 8. In germline, CDR1 is LNHNV, CDR2 YYDKDF (reference sequence).

This clone was seen once. This rearrangement joins TRBV18 to TRBJ2-7, with D perhaps TRBD1 (6 bases). Deletions cut 0 bases from V and 7 bases from J, with 19 bases between. Per the germline V gene, CDR1 is KGHSH and CDR2 is LQKENI. This CDR3 has 16 amino acids. The CDR3 DNA reads as TGTGCCAGCTCACCACCTGGGACACGGGCCCCTAGGGAGCAGTACTTC. This encodes CASSPPGTRAPREQYF.

This clone has more than one count but fewer than ten. The chain joins TRBV24-1 to TRBJ2-7, with 9 bases fitting TRBD1. The CDR3 sequence is 15 residues long. Germline CDR1 KGHDR, CDR2 SFDVKD. Losses at the gene ends were 5 bases for V and 5 bases for J; bases not matched to a gene: 9. This chain's CDR3 is CATSGNRDREDEQYF. CDR3 sequence (DNA): TGTGCCACCAGTGGGAACCGGGACAGGGAGGACGAGCAGTACTTC.

The chain recombines TRBV4-1 with TRBJ1-5; D not certain. This CDR3 region has 12 residues. Germline V lookup: CDR1 MGHRA, CDR2 YSYEKL. Trimming stripped 2 bases from V and 5 bases from J, with 4 bases between. The CDR3 sequence is CASSQLDQPQHF. The CDR3 coding sequence is TGCGCCAGCAGCCAATTAGATCAGCCCCAGCATTTT.

The CDR3 is CATSRERTSKAFF. In nucleotides, the CDR3 is TGTGCCACCAGCAGAGAGCGGACATCTAAAGCTTTCTTT. This rearrangement joins TRBV15 to TRBJ1-1; D possibly corresponds to TRBD1 (5 bases). This CDR3 has 13 residues. The germline gives CDR1 LNHNV, CDR2 YYDKDF (reference sequence). Trimming took 0 bases from V and 9 from J, leaving 11 bases between them.

The V and J genes are TRBV10-3 and TRBJ2-3; 9 positions match TRBD2. With V trimmed by 2 bases and J by 2 bases, 2 bases remained unmatched. The CDR3 has 15 amino acids. The germline V gene has CDR1 ENHRY and CDR2 SYGVKD. CDR3 sequence (DNA): TGTGCCATCAGTGAGCTAGCGGGACCCACAGATACGCAGTATTTT. As protein: CAISELAGPTDTQYF.

The V and J genes are TRBV18 and TRBJ2-7; no clear D. There are 14 residues in the CDR3. V was trimmed by 1 base and J by 6 bases, leaving 13 bases between them. Germline V lookup: CDR1 KGHSH, CDR2 LQKENI. This chain's CDR3 is CASSPLGLAGEQYF. In nucleotides, the CDR3 is TGTGCCAGCTCACCACTTGGGTTAGCTGGCGAGCAGTACTTC.